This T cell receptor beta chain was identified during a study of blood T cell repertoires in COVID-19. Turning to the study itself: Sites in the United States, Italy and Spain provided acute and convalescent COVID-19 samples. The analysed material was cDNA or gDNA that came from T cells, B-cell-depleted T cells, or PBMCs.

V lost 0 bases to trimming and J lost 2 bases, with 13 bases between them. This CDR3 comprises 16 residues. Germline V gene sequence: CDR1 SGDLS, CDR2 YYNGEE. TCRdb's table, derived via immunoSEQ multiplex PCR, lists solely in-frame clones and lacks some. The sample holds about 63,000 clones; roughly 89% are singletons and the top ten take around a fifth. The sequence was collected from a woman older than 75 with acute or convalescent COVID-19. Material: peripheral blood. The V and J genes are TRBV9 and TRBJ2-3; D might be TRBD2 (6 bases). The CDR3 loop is CASSVVGEVLTDTQYF. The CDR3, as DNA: TGTGCCAGCAGCGTAGTGGGGGAGGTTCTCACAGATACGCAGTATTTT.